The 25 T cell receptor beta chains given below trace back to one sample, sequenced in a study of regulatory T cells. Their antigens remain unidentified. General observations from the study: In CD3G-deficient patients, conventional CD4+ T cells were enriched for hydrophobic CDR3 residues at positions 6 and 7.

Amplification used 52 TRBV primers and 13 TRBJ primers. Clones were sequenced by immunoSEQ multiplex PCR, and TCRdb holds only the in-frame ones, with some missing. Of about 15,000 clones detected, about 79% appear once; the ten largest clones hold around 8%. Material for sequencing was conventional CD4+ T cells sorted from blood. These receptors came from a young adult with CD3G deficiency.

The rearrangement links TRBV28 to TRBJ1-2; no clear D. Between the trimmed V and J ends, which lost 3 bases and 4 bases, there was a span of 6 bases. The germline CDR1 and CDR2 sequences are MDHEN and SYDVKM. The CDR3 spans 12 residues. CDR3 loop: CASSFKSYGYTF. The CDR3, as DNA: TGTGCCAGCAGTTTTAAGAGCTATGGCTACACCTTC.

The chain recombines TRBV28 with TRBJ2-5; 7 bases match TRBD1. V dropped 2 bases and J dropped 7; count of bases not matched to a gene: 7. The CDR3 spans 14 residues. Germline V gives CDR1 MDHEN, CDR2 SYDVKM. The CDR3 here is CASSLIDRVGTQYF. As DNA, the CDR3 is TGTGCCAGCAGTTTAATCGACAGGGTGGGGACCCAGTACTTC.

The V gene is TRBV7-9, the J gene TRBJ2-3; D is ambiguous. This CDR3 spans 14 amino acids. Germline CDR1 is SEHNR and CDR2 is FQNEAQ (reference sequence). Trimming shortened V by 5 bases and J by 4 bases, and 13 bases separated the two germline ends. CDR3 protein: CASSDRGRADTQYF. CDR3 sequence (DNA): TGTGCCAGCAGCGACCGAGGAAGAGCAGATACGCAGTATTTT.

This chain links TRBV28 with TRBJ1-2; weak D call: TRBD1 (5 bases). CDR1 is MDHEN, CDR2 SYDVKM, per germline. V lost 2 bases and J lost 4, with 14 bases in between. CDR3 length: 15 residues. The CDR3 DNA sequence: TGTGCCAGCAGTTTAGGCGGGGGTTCCCTCTATGGCTACACCTTC. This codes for CASSLGGGSLYGYTF.

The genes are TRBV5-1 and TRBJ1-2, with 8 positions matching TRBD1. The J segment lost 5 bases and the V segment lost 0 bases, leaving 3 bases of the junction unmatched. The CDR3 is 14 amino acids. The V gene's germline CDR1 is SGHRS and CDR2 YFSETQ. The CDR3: CASSLGTGWYGYTF. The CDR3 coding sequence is TGCGCCAGCAGCTTGGGGACAGGGTGGTATGGCTACACCTTC.

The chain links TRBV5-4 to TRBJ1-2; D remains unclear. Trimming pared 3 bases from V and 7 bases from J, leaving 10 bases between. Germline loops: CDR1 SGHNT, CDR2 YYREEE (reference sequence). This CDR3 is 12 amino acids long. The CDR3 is CASSSRSGGYTF. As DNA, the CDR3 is TGTGCCAGCAGCTCCAGATCCGGTGGCTACACCTTC.

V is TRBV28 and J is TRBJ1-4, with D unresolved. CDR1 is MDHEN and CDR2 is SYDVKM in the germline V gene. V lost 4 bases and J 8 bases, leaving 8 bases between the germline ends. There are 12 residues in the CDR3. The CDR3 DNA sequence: TGTGCCAGCAGTTACCCGGGAGAAAAACTGTTTTTT. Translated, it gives CASSYPGEKLFF.

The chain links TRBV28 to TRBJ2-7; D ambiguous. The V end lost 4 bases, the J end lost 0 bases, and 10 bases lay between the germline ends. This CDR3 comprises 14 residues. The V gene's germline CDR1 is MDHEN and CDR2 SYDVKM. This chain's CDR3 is CASSYGPSSYEQYF. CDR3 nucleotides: TGTGCCAGCAGTTACGGACCGAGCTCCTACGAGCAGTACTTC.

CDR3 nucleotide sequence: TGTGCCAGCAGGGGACAAACTGAAGCTTTCTTT. It codes for CASRGQTEAFF. The chain carries TRBV28 and TRBJ1-1, with D tentatively TRBD1 (6 bases). CDR3 size: 11 residues. Germline-derived CDR1 and CDR2 are MDHEN and SYDVKM. The V end lost 6 bases, the J end lost 5 bases, and 7 bases lay between the germline ends.

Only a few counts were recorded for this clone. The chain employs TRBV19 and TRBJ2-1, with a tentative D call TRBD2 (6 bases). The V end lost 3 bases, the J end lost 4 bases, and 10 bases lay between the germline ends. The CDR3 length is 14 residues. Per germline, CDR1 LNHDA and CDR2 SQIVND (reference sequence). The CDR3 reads CASSILGGYNEQFF. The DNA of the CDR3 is TGTGCCAGTAGTATCCTAGGAGGGTACAATGAGCAGTTCTTC.

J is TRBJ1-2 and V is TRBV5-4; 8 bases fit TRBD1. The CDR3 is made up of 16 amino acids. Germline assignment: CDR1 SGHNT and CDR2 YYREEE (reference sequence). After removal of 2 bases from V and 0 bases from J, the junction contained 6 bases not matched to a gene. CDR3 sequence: CASSLSGRGPNYGYTF. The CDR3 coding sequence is TGTGCCAGCAGCTTATCGGGCAGGGGGCCTAACTATGGCTACACCTTC. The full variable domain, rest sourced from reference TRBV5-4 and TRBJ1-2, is ETGVTQSPTHLIKTRGQQVTLRCSSQSGHNTVSWYQQALGQGPQFIFQYYREEENGRGNFPPRFSGLQFPNYSSELNVNALELDDSALYLCASSLSGRGPNYGYTFGSGTRLTVV.

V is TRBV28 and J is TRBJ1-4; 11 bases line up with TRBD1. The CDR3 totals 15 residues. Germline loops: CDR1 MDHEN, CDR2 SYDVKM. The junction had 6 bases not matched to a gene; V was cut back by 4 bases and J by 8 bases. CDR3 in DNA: TGTGCCAGCAGTTCCCGGACAGGGGGCGCGGAAAAACTGTTTTTT. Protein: CASSSRTGGAEKLFF.

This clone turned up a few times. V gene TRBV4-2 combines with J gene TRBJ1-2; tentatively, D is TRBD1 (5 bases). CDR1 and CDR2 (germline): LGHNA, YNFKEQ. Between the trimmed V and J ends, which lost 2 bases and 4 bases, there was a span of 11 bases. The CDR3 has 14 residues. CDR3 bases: TGTGCCAGCAGCCAAAGTGGGGGGGGCTATGGCTACACCTTC. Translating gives CASSQSGGGYGYTF.

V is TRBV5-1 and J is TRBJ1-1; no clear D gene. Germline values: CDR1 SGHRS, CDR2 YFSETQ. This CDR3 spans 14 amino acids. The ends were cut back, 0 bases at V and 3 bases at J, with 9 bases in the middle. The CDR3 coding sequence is TGCGCCAGCAGCTTGGGAGGTTGGGACACTGAAGCTTTCTTT. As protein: CASSLGGWDTEAFF.

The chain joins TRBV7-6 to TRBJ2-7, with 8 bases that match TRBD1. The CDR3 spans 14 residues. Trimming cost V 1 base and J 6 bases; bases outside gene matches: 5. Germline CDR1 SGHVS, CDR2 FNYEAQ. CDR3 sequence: CASSLGTGNSEQYF. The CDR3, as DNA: TGTGCCAGCAGCTTAGGGACAGGGAACTCCGAGCAGTACTTC.

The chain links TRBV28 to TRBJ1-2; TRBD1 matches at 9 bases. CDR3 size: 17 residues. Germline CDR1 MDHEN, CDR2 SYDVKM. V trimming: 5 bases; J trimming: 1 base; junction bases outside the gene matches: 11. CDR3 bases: TGTGCCAGCAGTCCGGGGGGACAGGGAGAAGATAACTATGGCTACACCTTC. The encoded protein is CASSPGGQGEDNYGYTF.

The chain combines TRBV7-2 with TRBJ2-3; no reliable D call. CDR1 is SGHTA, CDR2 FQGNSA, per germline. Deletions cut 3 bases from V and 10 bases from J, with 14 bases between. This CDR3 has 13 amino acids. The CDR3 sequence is CASSFHLDDAQYF. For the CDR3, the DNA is TGTGCCAGCAGCTTCCACCTGGACGATGCGCAGTATTTT.

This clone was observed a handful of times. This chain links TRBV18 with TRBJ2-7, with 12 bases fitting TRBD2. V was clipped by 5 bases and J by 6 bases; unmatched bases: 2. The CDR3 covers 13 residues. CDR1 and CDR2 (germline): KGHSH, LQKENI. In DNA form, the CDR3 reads TGTGCCAGCTCAAGACTAGCGGGAGTCGAGCAGTACTTC. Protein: CASSRLAGVEQYF.

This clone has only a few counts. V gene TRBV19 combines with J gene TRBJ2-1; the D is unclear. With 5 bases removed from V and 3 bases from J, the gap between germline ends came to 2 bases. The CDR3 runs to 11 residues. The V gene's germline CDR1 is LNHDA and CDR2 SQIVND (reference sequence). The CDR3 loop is CASSHYNEQFF. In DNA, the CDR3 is TGTGCCAGTAGTCACTACAATGAGCAGTTCTTC. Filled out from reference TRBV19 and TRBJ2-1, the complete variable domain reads DGGITQSPKYLFRKEGQNVTLSCEQNLNHDAMYWYRQDPGQGLRLIYYSQIVNDFQKGDIAEGYSVSREKKESFPLTVTSAQKNPTAFYLCASSHYNEQFFGPGTRLTVL.

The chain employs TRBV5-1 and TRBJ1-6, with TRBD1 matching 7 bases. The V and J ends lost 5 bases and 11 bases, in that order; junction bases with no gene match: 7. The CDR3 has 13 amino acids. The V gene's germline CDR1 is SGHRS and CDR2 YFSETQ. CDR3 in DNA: TGCGCCAGCAGAATGGACAGGACTCCACCCCTCCACTTT. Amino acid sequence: CASRMDRTPPLHF. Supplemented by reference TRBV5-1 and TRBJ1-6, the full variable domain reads KAGVTQTPRYLIKTRGQQVTLSCSPISGHRSVSWYQQTPGQGLQFLFEYFSETQRNKGNFPGRFSGRQFSNSRSEMNVSTLELGDSALYLCASRMDRTPPLHFGNGTRLTVT.

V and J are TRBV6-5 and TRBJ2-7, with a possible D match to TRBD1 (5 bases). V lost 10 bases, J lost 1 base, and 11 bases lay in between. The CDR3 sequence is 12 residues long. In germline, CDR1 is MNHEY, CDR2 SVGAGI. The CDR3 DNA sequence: TGTGCCAACGAGACAGTTTCCTACGAGCAGTACTTC. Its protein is CANETVSYEQYF.

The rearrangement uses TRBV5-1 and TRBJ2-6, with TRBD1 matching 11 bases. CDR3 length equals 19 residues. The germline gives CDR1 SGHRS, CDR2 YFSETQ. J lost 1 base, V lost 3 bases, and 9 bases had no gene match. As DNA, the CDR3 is TGCGCCAGCAGCTGGGCAGGACAGGGGGCTTCATCTGGGGCCAACGTCCTGACTTTC. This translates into CASSWAGQGASSGANVLTF.

The CDR3 protein is CASSEIGQGEAFF. The CDR3 nucleotides read TGCGCCAGCAGTGAGATTGGACAGGGTGAAGCTTTCTTT. V gene TRBV10-2 combines with J gene TRBJ1-1; 8 bases match TRBD1. Germline-derived CDR1 and CDR2 are WSHSY and SAAADI. V lost 2 bases to trimming and J lost 7 bases; unmatched junction nucleotides: 3. The CDR3 loop spans 13 amino acids.

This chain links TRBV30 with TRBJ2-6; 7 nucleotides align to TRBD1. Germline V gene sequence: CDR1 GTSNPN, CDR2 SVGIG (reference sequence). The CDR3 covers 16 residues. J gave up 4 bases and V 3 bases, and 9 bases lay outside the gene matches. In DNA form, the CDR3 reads TGTGCCTGGAGGCCAAAGGGGGCGCTGGGGGCCAACGTCCTGACTTTC. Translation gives CAWRPKGALGANVLTF.

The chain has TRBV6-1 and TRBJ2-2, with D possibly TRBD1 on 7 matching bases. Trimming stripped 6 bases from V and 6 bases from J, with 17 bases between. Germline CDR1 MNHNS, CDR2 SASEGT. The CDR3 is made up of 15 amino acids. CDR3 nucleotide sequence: TGTGCCAGCAGGATATATCAGGGGGGCCCCGGGGAGCTGTTTTTT. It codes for CASRIYQGGPGELFF.